The 23 T cell receptor beta chains in this list originate from one sample, sequenced in a study of T cells in Graves' hyperthyroidism and ophthalmopathy. RNA transcripts served as the template for amplifying TCR beta CDR3 regions. Researchers ran a first-round RT-PCR on the TCR CDR3 using the HTBI primer set. TCRdb re-derived calls from the multiplex PCR reads in MiXCR, one entry per CDR3 protein. This table has hundreds of thousands of distinct CDR3 sequences, approximately 25% appearing once. The sample consisted of blood. The receptors shown here come from a woman in her 30s with Graves' ophthalmopathy.

The sample holds many counts of this clonotype. The V and J genes are TRBV6-1 and TRBJ2-7, with D perhaps TRBD1 (5 bases). Between the trimmed V and J ends, which lost 6 bases and 4 bases, there was a span of 10 bases. Germline CDR1 and CDR2: MNHNS and SASEGT. CDR3 length equals 12 residues. The CDR3 loop is CASSRVQYEQYF. CDR3 coding DNA: TGTGCCAGCAGCAGGGTACAGTACGAGCAGTACTTC.

There are many counts of this clonotype. This sequence joins TRBV6-2 or TRBV6-3 and TRBJ1-1, with 11 nucleotides matching TRBD1. The CDR3 runs to 18 residues. Trimming cost V 2 bases and J 6 bases; bases outside gene matches: 14. The germline gives CDR1 MNHEY, CDR2 SVGEGT. CDR3 DNA: TGTGCCAGCAGTTACAGTGGACAGGGGGCGATCCTTACCGCTGAAGCTTTCTTT. Encoded protein: CASSYSGQGAILTAEAFF.

The rearrangement links TRBV12-3 or TRBV12-4 to TRBJ2-7, with D perhaps matching TRBD2 (5 bases). The CDR3 contains 14 residues. V was cut by 3 bases and J by 1 base, with 10 bases left in between. The CDR3 region is CASSFRRGSYEQYF. CDR3 DNA sequence: TGTGCCAGCAGTTTCAGGAGAGGGTCCTACGAGCAGTACTTC.

To note about this clonotype: One end of the junction fails to match germline, which may point to a read error. The chain joins TRBV5-1 to TRBJ2-2, with a tentative D call TRBD2 (5 bases). From germline, CDR1 is SGHRS and CDR2 YFSETQ. This CDR3 comprises 13 residues. The CDR3 nucleotides read TGCGCCAGCAGACCAGCGAACACCGGGGAGCTGTTGTTT. Translating gives CASRPANTGELLF.

This clonotype was counted at least ten times. The gene calls are TRBV7-3 and TRBJ1-1; 9 bases map to TRBD1. The V gene end was trimmed by 5 bases and the J gene end by 4 bases; junction bases not matched to a gene: 8. The CDR3 spans 15 residues. The V gene's germline CDR1 is SGHTA and CDR2 FQGTGA. CDR3 loop: CASSPQGAGGTEAFF. The CDR3 DNA reads TGTGCCAGCAGCCCACAGGGGGCGGGGGGCACTGAAGCTTTCTTT.

This clonotype has at least ten counts. The chain joins TRBV12-3 or TRBV12-4 to TRBJ1-1, with D perhaps matching TRBD1 (5 bases). V shed 5 bases and J shed 5 bases, with 12 bases lying between them. The CDR3 is 13 amino acids. The CDR3 nucleotides are TGTGCCAGCAGTCGGGCAGGGAAGACTGAAGCTTTCTTT. Its protein product is CASSRAGKTEAFF.

This clonotype occurred many times. The chain recombines TRBV20-1 with TRBJ2-7; D remains ambiguous. Germline assignment: CDR1 DFQATT and CDR2 SNEGSKA (reference sequence). V lost 0 bases, J lost 2 bases, and 5 bases lay in between. This CDR3 region has 12 residues. DNA for the CDR3: TGCAGTGCTAGAGATCCAGCCTACGAGCAGTACTTC. It codes for CSARDPAYEQYF.

This clonotype was seen a few times. This chain joins TRBV11-2 and TRBJ2-7; TRBD2 matches at 9 bases. From germline, CDR1 is SGHAT and CDR2 FQNNGV. V dropped 1 base and J dropped 3; count of bases not matched to a gene: 13. CDR3 size: 18 residues. The CDR3, as DNA: TGTGCCAGCAGCTTAGTGATGTCTAGCGGGATAGCTTTCTACGAGCAGTACTTC. Translated, it gives CASSLVMSSGIAFYEQYF. Filled out from reference TRBV11-2 and TRBJ2-7, the complete variable domain reads EAGVAQSPRYKIIEKRQSVAFWCNPISGHATLYWYQQILGQGPKLLIQFQNNGVVDDSQLPKDRFSAERLKGVDSTLKIQPAKLEDSAVYLCASSLVMSSGIAFYEQYFGPGTRLTVT.

This clonotype has a count of ten or more. The chain couples TRBV6-1 to TRBJ1-2; a possible D gene is TRBD1 (6 bases). Germline CDR1 and CDR2: MNHNS and SASEGT. This CDR3 is 13 amino acids long. V was pared by 6 bases and J by 5 bases, with 13 bases between. CDR3 sequence reads: CASRPQGLYGYTF. In DNA, the CDR3 is TGTGCCAGCAGACCACAGGGCCTTTATGGCTACACCTTC.

The chain has TRBV18 and TRBJ1-6; D may be TRBD1 (5 bases). V was cut by 3 bases and J by 10 bases, with 13 bases left in between. Germline V gene lookup returns CDR1 KGHSH and CDR2 LQKENI. The length of the CDR3 is 14 residues. The chain's CDR3 is CASSPAGSRSPLHF. The CDR3 DNA reads as TGTGCCAGCTCACCGGCAGGGTCTCGATCACCCCTCCACTTT.

V gene TRBV5-1 combines with J gene TRBJ1-1; 9 positions match TRBD1. The V gene's germline CDR1 is SGHRS and CDR2 YFSETQ. The CDR3 consists of 15 residues. V trimming: 4 bases; J trimming: 4 bases; junction bases outside the gene matches: 8. The DNA for the CDR3 is TGCGCCAGCAGCACGCACAGGGGGCCGAGCACTGAAGCTTTCTTT. Protein product: CASSTHRGPSTEAFF.

This chain connects TRBV10-2 to TRBJ2-5, with 8 bases lining up with TRBD1. CDR3 length: 15 residues. V shed 6 bases and J 4 bases; nucleotides not matched to a gene: 10. From germline, CDR1 is WSHSY and CDR2 SAAADI. The chain's CDR3 is CASRGPGTGGETQYF. In DNA form, the CDR3 reads TGCGCCAGCAGGGGACCCGGGACAGGAGGAGAGACCCAGTACTTC.

Ten or more counts support this clonotype. The rearrangement joins TRBV7-2 to TRBJ2-5, with 7 bases fitting TRBD1. The junction had 5 bases not matched to a gene; V was cut back by 0 bases and J by 4 bases. The CDR3 totals 15 residues. Germline V gene lookup returns CDR1 SGHTA and CDR2 FQGNSA. The CDR3 DNA is TGTGCCAGCAGCTTAGCGCTTACAGGGGCAGAGACCCAGTACTTC. It yields the protein CASSLALTGAETQYF.

This clonotype was detected ten times or more. The chain links TRBV3-1 to TRBJ1-1; D remains ambiguous. This CDR3 contains 12 residues. Per the germline V gene, CDR1 is LGHDT and CDR2 is YNNKEL (reference sequence). The germline V and J ends were trimmed by 2 bases and 5 bases, with 6 bases remaining between them. This chain's CDR3 is CASSQRVTEAFF. DNA for the CDR3: TGTGCCAGCAGCCAAAGGGTTACTGAAGCTTTCTTT.

This clonotype has ten or more counts. The V and J genes are TRBV6-1 and TRBJ1-5; D remains unclear. Trimming shortened V by 6 bases and J by 2 bases, and 8 bases separated the two germline ends. CDR3 length: 13 amino acids. CDR1 MNHNS and CDR2 SASEGT come from the germline V gene. CDR3: CASRRVGNQPQHF. The CDR3 bases are TGTGCCAGCAGGCGGGTTGGCAATCAGCCCCAGCATTTT.

The chain combines TRBV30 with TRBJ1-2, with TRBD1 as a possible D gene (6 bases). V was pared by 0 bases and J by 6 bases, with 17 bases between. The CDR3 contains 15 residues. In germline, CDR1 is GTSNPN, CDR2 SVGIG (reference sequence). DNA of the CDR3: TGTGCCTGGAGTGTATTCCCGGTAAGGACAGATGGCTACACCTTC. Translated: CAWSVFPVRTDGYTF. Using reference TRBV30 and TRBJ1-2 for the parts outside the CDR3, the full variable domain is SQTIHQWPATLVQPVGSPLSLECTVEGTSNPNLYWYRQAAGRGLQLLFYSVGIGQISSEVPQNLSASRPQDRQFILSSKKLLLSDSGFYLCAWSVFPVRTDGYTFGSGTRLTVV.

This clonotype was recorded many times. The gene calls are TRBV6-5 and TRBJ2-7, with TRBD1 matching over 8 bases. Germline-derived CDR1 and CDR2 are MNHEY and SVGAGI. Trimming at V came to 2 bases and at J to 10 bases, leaving 7 bases not matched to a gene. There are 13 residues in the CDR3. The DNA of the CDR3 is TGTGCCAGCAGTTACACGGACAGGGACTCACAGTACTTC. Translated: CASSYTDRDSQYF.

The rearrangement uses TRBV28 and TRBJ2-2; possible D gene TRBD2, 6 bases. From germline, CDR1 is MDHEN and CDR2 SYDVKM. The V end was cut by 3 bases, the J end by 4 bases, with 15 bases between. The CDR3 length is 16 residues. CDR3 bases: TGTGCCAGCAGTTTTCGGGCGAAGGGAGGCACCGGGGAGCTGTTTTTT. Its protein is CASSFRAKGGTGELFF.

The J gene is TRBJ1-2, the V gene TRBV5-1; D is perhaps TRBD1 (5 bases). Trimming stripped 3 bases from V and 8 bases from J, with 14 bases between. CDR3 size: 13 residues. CDR1 and CDR2 from the germline V gene are SGHRS and YFSETQ. DNA of the CDR3: TGCGCCAGCAGCTGGGGACCTGAGGGGGGCTACACCTTC. It yields the protein CASSWGPEGGYTF.

The DNA for the CDR3 is TGTGCCAGCAGCCTCCTGACAGGAGTCTACGAGCAGTACTTC. Residues: CASSLLTGVYEQYF. The chain combines TRBV6-1 with TRBJ2-7; D may be TRBD1 (6 bases). V lost 6 bases and J lost 3, with 15 bases in between. CDR1 is MNHNS, CDR2 SASEGT, per germline. The CDR3 is made up of 14 amino acids.

This clonotype was found many times. The chain uses TRBV7-4 and TRBJ2-4, with TRBD1 identical over 8 bases. CDR3 length equals 16 residues. Germline V gene sequence: CDR1 SGHVT, CDR2 SQSDAQ. Trimming took 5 bases from V and 0 from J; bases not matched to a gene: 6. The CDR3 loop reads CASSQGQAIAKNIQYF. The CDR3, as DNA: TGTGCCAGCAGCCAGGGACAGGCCATAGCCAAAAACATTCAGTACTTC.

The chain uses TRBV4-1 and TRBJ1-3; D might be TRBD1 (5 bases). The germline CDR1 and CDR2 sequences are MGHRA and YSYEKL. This CDR3 has 15 amino acids. V gave up 2 bases and J gave up 0 bases, with 8 bases separating them. The CDR3 region is CASSQWGGSGNTIYF. Written as DNA, the CDR3 is TGCGCCAGCAGCCAATGGGGGGGCTCTGGAAACACCATATATTTT.

This clonotype was counted a few times. V usage is TRBV6-1 and J usage is TRBJ1-5; TRBD1 matches at 8 bases. The CDR3 is 16 residues long. Germline CDR1 is MNHNS and CDR2 is SASEGT. V shed 4 bases, J shed 6 bases, and the junction held 11 bases outside the gene matches. In DNA, the CDR3 is TGTGCCAGCAGTGGGCCAGGGACAGGTCGAAGTCAGCCCCAGCATTTT. It encodes CASSGPGTGRSQPQHF.